These T cell receptor beta chains were read from a single sample in a study of blood T cell repertoires in COVID-19. Measured with immunoSEQ multiplex PCR; TCRdb has only the in-frame clones, and not every one. The table has tens of thousands of clones, around four fifths seen once. Sequencing was done on a sample of peripheral blood. These TCRs come from a man at least 80 years old with active or convalescent COVID-19. CDR3s include the opening cysteine and the closing phenylalanine or tryptophan. D genes are given only for firm matches. Only some rows state a clone size, as once, few, many or a class for expanded clones.

>-|TRBJ2-5|-|TRBV7-8
TGTGCCAGCAGCACAGAAGGGACCCAGTACTTC
CASSTEGTQYF
>TRBD1|TRBJ2-7|-|TRBV29-1
TGCAGCGTTCGAAAGACAGGGAGCTCCTACGAGCAGTACTTC
CSVRKTGSSYEQYF
>TRBD2|TRBJ2-3|-|TRBV20-1
TGCAGTGCTAGTGGGGGGGGGACTAGCTTCACAGATACGCAGTATTTT
CSASGGGTSFTDTQYF
>TRBD1|TRBJ2-7|-|TRBV6-5
TGTGCCAGCAGTTACTTAGACAGGGTTGGCAAGCAGTACTTC
CASSYLDRVGKQYF
>TRBD2|TRBJ2-7|-|TRBV5-4
TGTGCCAGCAGCACTGACAGCGGGAGGCTCTACGAGCAGTACTTC
CASSTDSGRLYEQYF
>TRBD1|TRBJ1-5|medium-sized|TRBV2
TGTGCCAGCAGGGAGTGGACAGGGGGCGGTCAGCCCCAGCATTTT
CASREWTGGGQPQHF
>-|TRBJ1-6|-|TRBV2
TGTGCCAGCAGGGCAGAAATCAGGGGATCCTATAATTCACCCCTCCACTTT
CASRAEIRGSYNSPLHF
>TRBD1|TRBJ2-5|-|TRBV19
TGTGCCAGTAGTACTAACAGGGGTGGTAGGGAGACCCAGTACTTC
CASSTNRGGRETQYF
>-|TRBJ2-7|-|TRBV4-2
TGTGCCAGCAGCCCTAGACAGGCCTACGAGCAGTACTTC
CASSPRQAYEQYF
>TRBD2|TRBJ2-2|-|TRBV6-2/TRBV6-3
TGTGCCAGCAGTTGGACTAGTCGCACCGGGGAGCTGTTTTTT
CASSWTSRTGELFF
>-|TRBJ2-1|-|TRBV5-1
TGCGCCAGCAGCTTGAATCCGCCTAGCAGCCGCTCCTACAATGAGCAGTTCTTC
CASSLNPPSSRSYNEQFF
>-|TRBJ2-3|-|TRBV6-5
TGTGCCAGCAGTTACGGACCGACTAGTACTCCAGATACGCAGTATTTT
CASSYGPTSTPDTQYF
>-|TRBJ2-4|-|TRBV5-1
TGCGCCAGCAGCCCCGAGGGGGGGATATGGGACATTCAGTACTTC
CASSPEGGIWDIQYF
>TRBD2|TRBJ2-2|-|TRBV5-8
TGTGCCAGCGGGTCTAGCGGGGGTAACACCGGGGAGCTGTTTTTT
CASGSSGGNTGELFF
>TRBD2|TRBJ2-1|-|TRBV5-1
TGCGCCAGCAGCACCTCGAGCGGGGGGGCGAAGTTCTTC
CASSTSSGGAKFF
>TRBD1|TRBJ2-1|-|TRBV5-1
TGCGCCAGCAGCAGTGACAGGGGGCACAATGAGCAGTTCTTC
CASSSDRGHNEQFF
>-|TRBJ2-5|-|TRBV11-2
TGTGCCAGCAGCTGGCGATGGGCGGGGAGTCAAGAGACCCAGTACTTC
CASSWRWAGSQETQYF
>-|TRBJ2-3|-|TRBV5-4
TGTGCCAGCAGCTGGGCTTTGACAGATACGCAGTATTTT
CASSWALTDTQYF
>-|TRBJ2-7|-|TRBV7-7
TGTGCCAGCAGCTTAGACGAGGGCCGCGAGCAGTACTTC
CASSLDEGREQYF
>-|TRBJ1-2|-|TRBV7-9
TGTGCCAGCAGCTTACGTCTAGTAAGGCGCAACTATGGCTACACCTTC
CASSLRLVRRNYGYTF
>-|TRBJ2-1|-|TRBV21-1
TGTGCCAGCAGCCGGACTAGCGGGGAAAATGAGCAGTTCTTC
CASSRTSGENEQFF
>-|TRBJ1-5|-|TRBV28
TGTGCCAGCAGTTTAAGGGGTATTGGGATCGATCAGCCCCAGCATTTT
CASSLRGIGIDQPQHF
>TRBD1|TRBJ2-7|-|TRBV18
TGTGCCAGCTCGCAGGACAGGAAACCTTCCTACGAGCAGTACTTC
CASSQDRKPSYEQYF
>TRBD2|TRBJ2-5|once|TRBV10-3
TGTGCCATCAGCCGTAGCGGGGAGAAAGAGACCCAGTACTTC
CAISRSGEKETQYF
>-|TRBJ2-2|once|TRBV27
TGTGCCAGCAGGAAACAGGGTCGGACCGGGGAGCTGTTTTTT
CASRKQGRTGELFF
>-|TRBJ2-1|once|TRBV4-3
TGCGCCAGCAGCCAAGAAGTCGCTCCGGGTCCAAGCTCCTACAATGAGCAGTTCTTC
CASSQEVAPGPSSYNEQFF
>TRBD1|TRBJ2-5|-|TRBV6-5
TGTGCCAGCACCCCGACAGGGGTGGGGGAGACCCAGTACTTC
CASTPTGVGETQYF
>TRBD1|TRBJ2-7|-|TRBV18
TGTGCCAGCTCAGCTCAACAGGGGGGAACCTACGAGCAGTACTTC
CASSAQQGGTYEQYF
>TRBD2|TRBJ2-2|-|TRBV5-6
TGTGCCAGCAGCTTGGACAGCGGGAGGGCCTCGGGGGAGCTGTTTTTT
CASSLDSGRASGELFF
>-|TRBJ2-7|-|TRBV15
TGTGCCACCAGTGGGCCCGGGGACGAGCAGTACTTC
CATSGPGDEQYF